The 13 T cell receptor beta chains in this list originate from one sample, sequenced in a study of T cell repertoires in cytomegalovirus infection. The antigens for these receptors are not known. TCRdb used MiXCR to reprocess the reads, holding one entry per CDR3 protein. This sample has approximately 1,000,000 distinct CDR3 sequences, with 30% to 40% found just once. Sequencing used cultured CD8+ T cells from PBMCs, obtained from culture after CMV antigen stimulation. The receptor source for this set is a human donor in good health (CMV status not recorded). Some clones in this sample may be carry-over from other donors' samples.

Concerning this clonotype itself: An end of the junction differs from the germline gene, which may be a read error. V and J are TRBV27 and TRBJ1-5; 8 bases align to TRBD1. The CDR3 length is 14 residues. The V gene's germline CDR1 is MNHEY and CDR2 SMNVEV (reference sequence). CDR3: CVSRQGTGNQPQHF. Here the CDR3 DNA reads TGTGTCAGCAGACAGGGGACAGGCAATCAGCCCCAGCATTTT.

By sample share, this clonotype is medium-sized. V usage is TRBV6-5 and J usage is TRBJ1-4; D unclear. Germline CDR1 is MNHEY and CDR2 is SVGAGI. V lost 0 bases and J lost 0, with 8 bases in between. The CDR3 extends over 16 amino acids. CDR3 nucleotide sequence: TGTGCCAGCAGTTACTCGATCGGGTCAACTAATGAAAAACTGTTTTTT. Its translation: CASSYSIGSTNEKLFF.

This chain links TRBV15 with TRBJ2-7; D unclear. From germline, CDR1 is LNHNV and CDR2 YYDKDF (reference sequence). The CDR3 is made up of 16 amino acids. Trimming took 3 bases from V and 3 from J, leaving 18 bases between them. In nucleotides, the CDR3 is TGTGCCACCAGCAGTACCCTAAGGACGACCTTCTACGAGCAGTACGTC. This encodes CATSSTLRTTFYEQYV.

The V and J genes are TRBV20-1 and TRBJ2-1; the match to TRBD2 covers 11 bases. V was clipped by 6 bases and J by 12 bases; unmatched bases: 13. Germline CDR1 and CDR2: DFQATT and SNEGSKA (reference sequence). There are 14 residues in the CDR3. The CDR3 spells CSATGLADLRGQFF. The CDR3 DNA follows: TGCAGTGCCACGGGACTAGCGGACCTCCGCGGGCAGTTCTTC.

In its sample, this clonotype was seen a few times. This chain joins TRBV27 and TRBJ2-3; D gene unclear. The CDR3 spans 12 residues. CDR1 and CDR2 (germline): MNHEY, SMNVEV (reference sequence). The V gene lost 5 bases and the J gene lost 4 bases, with 7 bases spanning the gap. DNA of the CDR3: TGTGCCAGCAGTCAGACGGCAGATACGCAGTATTTT. It is translated as CASSQTADTQYF.

This clonotype has a handful of counts. The V call is TRBV19, the J call TRBJ2-3, with a weak D call TRBD2 (5 bases). The germline V gene has CDR1 LNHDA and CDR2 SQIVND (reference sequence). V lost 2 bases and J 0 bases, leaving 9 bases between the germline ends. The CDR3 has 15 amino acids. In nucleotides, the CDR3 is TGTGCCAGTAGTATAAGGAGGTCTAGCACAGATACGCAGTATTTT. Its protein is CASSIRRSSTDTQYF.

There are many counts of this clonotype. The chain couples TRBV7-8 to TRBJ2-2; 8 bases match TRBD2. CDR3 length: 16 residues. Trimming took 0 bases from V and 1 from J; bases not matched to a gene: 1. The germline V gene encodes CDR1 SGHVS and CDR2 FQNEAQ. The CDR3 protein is CASSLASGVNTGELFF. CDR3 in DNA: TGTGCCAGCAGCTTAGCTAGCGGGGTGAACACCGGGGAGCTGTTTTTT.

This chain uses TRBV12-3 or TRBV12-4 with TRBJ2-1; no reliable D call. This CDR3 is 15 amino acids long. Trimming pared 1 base from V and 6 bases from J, leaving 13 bases between. CDR3 DNA: TGTGCCAGCAGTTTAGTTTGGCTTCCCCCCAATGAGCAGTTCTTC. This encodes CASSLVWLPPNEQFF.

V and J are TRBV6-1 and TRBJ1-5; D unresolved. The CDR3 sequence is 15 residues long. Per germline, CDR1 MNHNS and CDR2 SASEGT. V was pared by 1 base and J by 7 bases, with 14 bases between. This chain's CDR3 is CASSEDRISIQPQHF. DNA of the CDR3: TGTGCCAGCAGTGAAGACCGGATCAGCATCCAGCCCCAGCATTTT.

This chain links TRBV7-6 with TRBJ2-1, with 9 positions matching TRBD2. V trimming: 4 bases; J trimming: 7 bases; junction bases outside the gene matches: 8. CDR1 is SGHVS, CDR2 FNYEAQ, per germline. The CDR3 extends over 15 amino acids. In DNA form, the CDR3 reads TGTGCCAGCAGCTCTATTGGGACTAGCCTGAATGAGCAGTTCTTC. Translated: CASSSIGTSLNEQFF.

The gene calls are TRBV6-2 or TRBV6-3 and TRBJ2-5; 14 positions match TRBD2. CDR3 length: 17 residues. Germline assignment: CDR1 MNHEY and CDR2 SVGEGT. The junction had 9 bases not matched to a gene; V was cut back by 5 bases and J by 4 bases. The CDR3 DNA reads as TGTGCCAGCAGTCTCACTACCGGGACTAGCGGGAGAGAGACCCAGTACTTC. It codes for CASSLTTGTSGRETQYF.

CDR3 in DNA: TGCGCCAGCTCCGGTACGGCAGCTTTGTGGGCCCAGTACTTC. The encoded protein is CASSGTAALWAQYF. The rearrangement links TRBV10-2 to TRBJ2-5; D unresolved. Between the trimmed V and J ends, which lost 8 bases and 9 bases, there was a span of 22 bases. The CDR3 is 14 residues long. Germline V gene sequence: CDR1 WSHSY, CDR2 SAAADI.

This sequence joins TRBV4-1 and TRBJ1-1; D unresolved. CDR3 length: 15 residues. The V gene's germline CDR1 is MGHRA and CDR2 YSYEKL. V was shortened by 0 bases and J by 1 base, with 9 bases between the two germline ends. CDR3 nucleotide sequence: TGCGCCAGCAGCCAAGAATACAGCCAGAACACTGAAGCTTTCTTT. Amino acids: CASSQEYSQNTEAFF.